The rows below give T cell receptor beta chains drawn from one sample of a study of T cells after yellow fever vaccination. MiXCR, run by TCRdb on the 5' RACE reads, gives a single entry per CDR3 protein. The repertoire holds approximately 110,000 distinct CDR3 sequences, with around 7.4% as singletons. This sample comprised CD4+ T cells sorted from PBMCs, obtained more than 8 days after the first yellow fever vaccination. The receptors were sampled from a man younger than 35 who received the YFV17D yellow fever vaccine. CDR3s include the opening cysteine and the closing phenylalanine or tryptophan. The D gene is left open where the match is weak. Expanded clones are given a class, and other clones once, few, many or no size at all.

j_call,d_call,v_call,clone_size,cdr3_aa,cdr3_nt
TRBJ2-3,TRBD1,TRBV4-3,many,CASSQTPGGDTDTQYF,TGCGCCAGCAGCCAAACTCCAGGGGGAGACACAGATACGCAGTATTTT
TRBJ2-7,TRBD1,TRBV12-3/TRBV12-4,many,CASSSTGGTYEQYF,TGTGCCAGCAGTTCGACAGGGGGTACCTACGAGCAGTACTTC
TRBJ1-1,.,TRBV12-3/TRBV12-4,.,CASSQEAFRAFF,TGTGCCAGCAGCCAAGAGGCTTTCCGAGCTTTCTTT
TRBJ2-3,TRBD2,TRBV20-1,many,CSAPTSGSTDTQYF,TGCAGTGCTCCGACTAGCGGAAGCACAGATACGCAGTATTTT
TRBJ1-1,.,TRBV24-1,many,CATSEGSNTEAFF,TGTGCCACCAGTGAGGGCTCGAACACTGAAGCTTTCTTT
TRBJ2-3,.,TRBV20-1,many,CSARTSGTDTQYF,TGCAGTGCTAGAACTTCCGGCACAGATACGCAGTATTTT
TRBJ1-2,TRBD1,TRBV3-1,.,CASSPGGGGYTF,TGTGCCAGCAGCCCAGGGGGCGGTGGCTACACCTTC
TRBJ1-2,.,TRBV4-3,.,CASSLGAFGYTF,TGCGCCAGCAGCCTTGGGGCATTTGGCTACACCTTC
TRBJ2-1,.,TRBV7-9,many,CASVGLDNHEQFF,TGTGCCAGCGTCGGCCTAGATAACCATGAGCAGTTCTTC
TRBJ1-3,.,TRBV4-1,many,CASSQGDGLSGNTIYF,TGCGCCAGCAGCCAAGGGGACGGTCTCTCTGGAAACACCATATATTTT
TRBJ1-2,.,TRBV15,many,CATSRGGEAPNYGYTF,TGTGCCACCAGCAGAGGGGGAGAGGCTCCTAACTATGGCTACACCTTC
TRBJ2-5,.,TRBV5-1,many,CASSQSIRAAQETQYF,TGCGCCAGCAGCCAGTCCATCAGGGCAGCCCAAGAGACCCAGTACTTC
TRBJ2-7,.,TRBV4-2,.,CASSQEDEQYF,TGTGCCAGCAGCCAAGAAGACGAGCAGTACTTC
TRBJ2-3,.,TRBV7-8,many,CASSLAKGGRDTQYF,TGTGCCAGCAGCTTAGCCAAGGGGGGACGCGATACGCAGTATTTT
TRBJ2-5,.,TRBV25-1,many,CASSEYGRGRETQYF,TGTGCCAGCAGTGAATACGGGCGGGGCAGGGAGACCCAGTACTTC
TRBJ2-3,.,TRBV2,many,CASNLQGSDTQYF,TGTGCCAGCAACCTACAGGGATCGGATACGCAGTATTTT
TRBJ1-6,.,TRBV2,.,CATQGPGSYNSPLHF,TGTGCCACTCAGGGGCCCGGCTCCTATAATTCACCCCTCCACTTT
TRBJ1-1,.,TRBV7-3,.,CASRDRNTEAFF,TGTGCCAGCAGGGACCGGAACACTGAAGCTTTCTTT
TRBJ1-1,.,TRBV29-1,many,CSVDFTGQNTEAFF,TGCAGCGTTGACTTTACAGGACAGAACACTGAAGCTTTCTTT
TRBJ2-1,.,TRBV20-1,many,CSAPRSRGNEQFF,TGCAGTGCTCCTCGGTCCCGGGGGAATGAGCAGTTCTTC
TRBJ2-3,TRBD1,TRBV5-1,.,CASSWDRVTDTQYF,TGCGCCAGCAGCTGGGACAGGGTTACAGATACGCAGTATTTT
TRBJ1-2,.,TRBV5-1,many,CASSADSYYGYTF,TGCGCCAGCAGCGCCGACAGCTACTATGGCTACACCTTC
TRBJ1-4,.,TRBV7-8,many,CASSLQRRGPKGNNEKLFF,TGTGCCAGCAGCTTACAACGGCGGGGGCCGAAGGGCAATAATGAAAAACTGTTTTTT
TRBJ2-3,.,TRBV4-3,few,CASSQELRGRTDTQYF,TGCGCCAGCAGCCAAGAGTTGCGGGGACGCACAGATACGCAGTATTTT
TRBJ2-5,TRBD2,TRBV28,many,CASSLIPGLALDF,TGTGCCAGCAGTTTAATTCCCGGACTAGCCCTAGACTTC
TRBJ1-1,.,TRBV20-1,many,CSASRQANTEAFF,TGCAGTGCTAGCCGGCAGGCGAACACTGAAGCTTTCTTT
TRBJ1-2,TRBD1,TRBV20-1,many,CSAPDRGKWSYGYTF,TGCAGTGCCCCCGACAGGGGAAAGTGGAGCTATGGCTACACCTTC
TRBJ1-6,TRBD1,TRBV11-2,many,CASSLVQGAVSPLHF,TGTGCCAGCAGCTTAGTGCAGGGGGCCGTTTCACCCCTCCACTTT
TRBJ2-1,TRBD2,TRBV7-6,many,CASSLMGTSGANEQFF,TGTGCCAGCAGCTTAATGGGGACTAGCGGGGCGAATGAGCAGTTCTTC
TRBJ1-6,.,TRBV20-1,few,CSARGQLDSPLHF,TGCAGTGCTAGAGGACAGCTCGATTCACCCCTCCACTTT
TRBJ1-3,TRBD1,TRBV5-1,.,CASSLWDRGRITGNTIYF,TGCGCCAGCAGCTTGTGGGACAGGGGGCGAATTACTGGAAACACCATATATTTT
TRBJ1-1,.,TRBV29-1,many,CSVESQRETEAFF,TGCAGCGTTGAATCACAGAGGGAGACTGAAGCTTTCTTT
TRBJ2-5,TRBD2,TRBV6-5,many,CASSRTSGGPKLQETQYF,TGTGCCAGCAGCCGGACTAGCGGGGGCCCGAAACTTCAAGAGACCCAGTACTTC
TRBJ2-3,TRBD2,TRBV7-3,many,CASSPGGDTQYF,TGTGCCAGCAGCCCCGGGGGGGATACGCAGTATTTT
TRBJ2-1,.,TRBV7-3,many,CASSSMNNEQFF,TGTGCCAGCAGCAGTATGAACAATGAGCAGTTCTTC
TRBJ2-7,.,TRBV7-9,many,CASSLALMGVPSYEQYF,TGTGCCAGCAGCTTAGCGCTAATGGGGGTGCCGTCGTACGAGCAGTACTTC
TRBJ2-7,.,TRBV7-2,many,CASSLTEGPYEQYF,TGTGCCAGCAGCTTGACCGAGGGGCCCTACGAGCAGTACTTC
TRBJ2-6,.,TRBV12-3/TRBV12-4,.,CASSPSVSGANVLTF,TGTGCCAGCAGTCCTTCTGTGTCCGGGGCCAACGTCCTGACTTTC
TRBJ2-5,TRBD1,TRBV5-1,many,CASSLGQGGSRTVGETQYF,TGCGCCAGCAGCTTGGGACAGGGGGGGAGTCGAACCGTTGGAGAGACCCAGTACTTC
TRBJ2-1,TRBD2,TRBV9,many,CASSSRTSGGEQFF,TGTGCCAGCAGCTCCCGGACTAGCGGGGGTGAGCAGTTCTTC
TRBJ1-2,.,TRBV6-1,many,CASRLSGTNGYTF,TGTGCCAGCAGGCTCTCCGGGACAAATGGCTACACCTTC
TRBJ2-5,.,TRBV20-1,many,CSARVVAGSTQYF,TGCAGTGCTAGAGTCGTGGCGGGGTCCACCCAGTACTTC
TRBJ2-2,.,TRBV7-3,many,CASSLTGGPYTGELFF,TGTGCCAGCAGCTTAACGGGGGGGCCGTACACCGGGGAGCTGTTTTTT
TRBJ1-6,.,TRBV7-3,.,CASSLFGRASPLHF,TGTGCCAGCAGCTTATTCGGTCGGGCTTCACCCCTCCACTTT
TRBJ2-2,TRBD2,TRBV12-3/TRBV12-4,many,CASSSTSAGELFF,TGTGCCAGCAGTTCGACTAGCGCCGGGGAGCTGTTTTTT
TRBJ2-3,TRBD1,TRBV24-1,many,CATSVGQGHPLTQYF,TGTGCCACCAGTGTTGGACAGGGACACCCACTTACGCAGTATTTT
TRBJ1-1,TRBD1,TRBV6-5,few,CASSYWDSFSTEAFF,TGTGCCAGCAGTTATTGGGACAGCTTTAGCACTGAAGCTTTCTTT
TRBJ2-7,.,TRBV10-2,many,CASRYPGMGEQYF,TGCGCCAGCAGGTACCCAGGGATGGGCGAGCAGTACTTC
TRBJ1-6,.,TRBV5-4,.,CASSPVRSPLHF,TGTGCCAGCAGCCCTGTGCGTTCACCCCTCCACTTT
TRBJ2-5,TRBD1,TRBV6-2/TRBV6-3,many,CASRRQGYQETQYF,TGTGCCAGCAGGAGACAGGGGTACCAAGAGACCCAGTACTTC
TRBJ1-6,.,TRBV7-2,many,CASSSTPGSPLHF,TGTGCCAGCAGCTCAACTCCCGGTTCACCCCTCCACTTT
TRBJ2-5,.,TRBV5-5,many,CASSLGRRETQYF,TGTGCCAGCAGCTTGGGTAGACGGGAGACCCAGTACTTC
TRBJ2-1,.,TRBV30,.,CAWSANYNEQFF,TGTGCCTGGAGTGCCAACTACAATGAGCAGTTCTTC
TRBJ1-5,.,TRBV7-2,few,CASSLAGAGSDQHF,TGTGCCAGCAGCTTAGCAGGGGCAGGGAGTGACCAGCATTTT
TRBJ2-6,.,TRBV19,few,CASSTADLSGANVLTF,TGTGCCAGTAGTACCGCAGATCTCTCTGGGGCCAACGTCCTGACTTTC
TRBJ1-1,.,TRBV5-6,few,CASSLGYRGGAFF,TGTGCCAGCAGCTTGGGCTATAGGGGGGGAGCTTTCTTT
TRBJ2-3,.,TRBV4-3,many,CASSPRLDATDTQYF,TGCGCCAGCAGCCCCAGACTAGACGCCACAGATACGCAGTATTTT